This T cell receptor beta chain was captured in a study of T-cell memory formation after mild COVID-19. CDR3 length equals 16 residues. V was trimmed by 1 base and J by 5 bases, leaving 16 bases between them. CDR1 and CDR2 (germline): SGHNT, YENEEA. 5'RACE with constant-segment primers yielded barcoded, UMI-tagged TCR alpha and TCR beta cDNA libraries. TCRdb re-called the 5' RACE reads through MiXCR, storing one row per CDR3 protein. The sample records 120,000 or so distinct CDR3 sequences, about 17% being singletons. Sequencing was done on a sample of PBMCs or a T cell subset sorted from them (not recorded which). The chain uses TRBV11-3 and TRBJ2-3; D might be TRBD1 (5 bases). The TCR originated in an adult woman who had mild COVID-19 (a few samples of this study predate the infection). Cell type and time point are not known. CDR3 DNA sequence: TGTGCCAGCAGCTTAGGGAGTAGTGCAGGGCTAGATACGCAGTATTTT. Protein sequence: CASSLGSSAGLDTQYF.